The T cell receptor (beta chain) under discussion was sequenced for a study of T cells in Graves' hyperthyroidism and ophthalmopathy. Study-level findings and limits: The model made its ophthalmopathy prediction, and onset followed a median roughly six months later.

This clonotype was picked up a small number of times. Its antigen remains unidentified. The study left out patients who had uncontrolled infection, other autoimmune disease, pregnancy or lactation. RNA transcripts were the template for amplifying TCR beta CDR3 regions. TCR CDR3 underwent first-round RT-PCR with the HTBI primer set. TCRdb called the multiplex PCR reads again in MiXCR, with one record for every CDR3 protein. The sample has 550,000 to 650,000 distinct CDR3 sequences, approximately 15% seen once. Sequencing was performed on blood. This receptor was taken from a woman in her twenties or thirties with Graves' hyperthyroidism that later progressed to Graves' ophthalmopathy.

The CDR3 region is CSALRSMNTEAFF. CDR3 nucleotides: TGCAGTGCTTTGAGGTCTATGAACACTGAAGCTTTCTTT. The V gene is TRBV20-1, the J gene TRBJ1-1, with unresolved D. Trimming shortened V by 5 bases and J by 0 bases, and 10 bases separated the two germline ends. This CDR3 is built from 13 residues. Looked up from germline, CDR1 is DFQATT and CDR2 is SNEGSKA (reference sequence).